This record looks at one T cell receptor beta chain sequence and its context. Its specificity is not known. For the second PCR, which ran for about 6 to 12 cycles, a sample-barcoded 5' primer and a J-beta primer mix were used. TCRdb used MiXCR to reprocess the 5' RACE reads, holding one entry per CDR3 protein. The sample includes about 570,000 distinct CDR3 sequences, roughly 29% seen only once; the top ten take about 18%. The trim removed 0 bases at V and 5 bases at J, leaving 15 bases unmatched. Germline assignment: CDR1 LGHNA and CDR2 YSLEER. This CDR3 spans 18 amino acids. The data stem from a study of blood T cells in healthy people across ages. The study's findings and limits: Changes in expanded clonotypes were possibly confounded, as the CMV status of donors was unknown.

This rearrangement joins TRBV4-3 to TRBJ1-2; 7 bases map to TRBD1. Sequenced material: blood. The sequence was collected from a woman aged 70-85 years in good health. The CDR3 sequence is CASSQDLYRGPADYGYTF. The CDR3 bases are TGCGCCAGCAGCCAAGATCTGTACAGGGGACCTGCGGATTATGGCTACACCTTC.